Below, one T cell receptor beta chain is given with its context. Its antigen remains unknown. With 60 Vbeta and 13 Jbeta primers, the PCR was carried out. The data were produced by immunoSEQ multiplex PCR, yet TCRdb's version contains in-frame clones alone and is incomplete. The sample holds 170,000 or so clones, more than 70% seen once. The data originate from a study of cytomegalovirus exposure and HLA in healthy donors. Study-wide results and caveats: Differences between HLA loci emerged in a later analysis of TCR association rates, with DRB1 most and HLA-C fewest. HLA alleles showed associations with 15,000 to 20,000 TCR beta sequences in a later analysis, at a 0.05 false discovery rate. In a later analysis, productive TCRs from donors in an Asian-associated ancestry cluster reportedly carried fewer N-insertions than the cohort mean.

This CDR3 contains 14 residues. V shed 7 bases, J shed 6 bases, and the junction held 10 bases outside the gene matches. In germline, CDR1 is SQVTM, CDR2 ANQGSEA. Sequencing was carried out using PBMCs. The rearrangement uses TRBV29-1 and TRBJ1-4; the match to TRBD1 covers 8 bases. The TCR comes from a male donor in good health and CMV-seropositive. The CDR3 sequence: CSANRPGGDEKLFF. The DNA of the CDR3 is TGCAGCGCCAATCGGCCAGGGGGCGATGAAAAACTGTTTTTT.